One sample yielded the 13 T cell receptor beta chains listed below, sequenced in a study of neurological immune-mediated disorders. MiXCR was run by TCRdb on the 5' RACE reads, yielding one entry per CDR3 protein. The sample has about 71,000 distinct CDR3 sequences; approximately 14% are singletons. Time point noted: longitudinal time-point 1 (baseline). Sequencing was done on a sample of PBMCs. The receptors were gathered from a female donor with HTLV-1-associated myelopathy (HAM/TSP).

This clonotype has a count of ten or more. The J gene is TRBJ2-2, the V gene TRBV29-1, with D maybe TRBD1 (6 bases). Trimming shortened V by 2 bases and J by 1 base, and 8 bases separated the two germline ends. CDR3 length equals 14 residues. Looked up from germline, CDR1 is SQVTM and CDR2 is ANQGSEA. CDR3 DNA: TGCAGCGTTGAATCAGGGGTGAACACCGGGGAGCTGTTTTTT. The encoded protein is CSVESGVNTGELFF.

The sample holds a few counts of this clonotype. The junction departs from germline at one end; a sequencing error may be responsible. V gene TRBV6-5 combines with J gene TRBJ2-4; 7 nucleotides align to TRBD2. Germline-derived CDR1 and CDR2 are MNHEY and SVGAGI. This CDR3 is 14 amino acids long. The CDR3 bases are TGTGCCAGTAGTTACGATCGGGGAGGGACCATTCAGTACTTC. Its translation is CASSYDRGGTIQYF.

The CDR3 nucleotides read TGTGCCAGCAGCTTGAGGTGGGGGAAGAATGAGCAGTTCTTC. Protein sequence: CASSLRWGKNEQFF. The V call is TRBV7-3, the J call TRBJ2-1; D is possibly TRBD1 or TRBD2 (5 bases each). V was shortened by 3 bases and J by 7 bases, with 13 bases between the two germline ends. The germline V gene encodes CDR1 SGHTA and CDR2 FQGTGA. The CDR3 has 14 amino acids.

This clonotype was seen many times. The chain has TRBV7-8 and TRBJ2-5; a possible D gene is TRBD1 (6 bases). CDR1 SGHVS and CDR2 FQNEAQ come from the germline V gene. The CDR3 sequence is 11 residues long. Deletions cut 5 bases from V and 7 bases from J, with 8 bases between. CDR3 region: CASSARGTQYF. CDR3 DNA: TGTGCCAGCAGCGCCAGGGGGACCCAGTACTTC.

This clonotype has just a few counts. This sequence joins TRBV5-1 and TRBJ1-2; 8 positions match TRBD1. V dropped 0 bases and J dropped 3; count of bases not matched to a gene: 16. Germline V gene data show CDR1 as SGHRS and CDR2 as YFSETQ. This CDR3 is built from 19 residues. CDR3 in amino acids: CASSLAPQTGAPNDYGYTF. In nucleotides, the CDR3 is TGCGCCAGCAGCTTGGCCCCCCAGACAGGGGCTCCTAATGACTATGGCTACACCTTC. Complete variable domain (other parts from reference TRBV5-1 and TRBJ1-2): KAGVTQTPRYLIKTRGQQVTLSCSPISGHRSVSWYQQTPGQGLQFLFEYFSETQRNKGNFPGRFSGRQFSNSRSEMNVSTLELGDSALYLCASSLAPQTGAPNDYGYTFGSGTRLTVV.

This clonotype came up many times. V usage is TRBV5-1 and J usage is TRBJ2-5; 16 nucleotides line up with TRBD2. CDR3 length equals 16 residues. After removal of 9 bases from V and 2 bases from J, the junction contained 7 bases not matched to a gene. Germline V CDR1 and CDR2: SGHRS, YFSETQ. CDR3 DNA sequence: TGCGCCACCTCGGGACTAGCGGGGGGGGTTCAAGAGACCCAGTACTTC. Its protein product is CATSGLAGGVQETQYF. The complete variable domain, with remaining parts taken from reference TRBV5-1 and TRBJ2-5, reads KAGVTQTPRYLIKTRGQQVTLSCSPISGHRSVSWYQQTPGQGLQFLFEYFSETQRNKGNFPGRFSGRQFSNSRSEMNVSTLELGDSALYLCATSGLAGGVQETQYFGPGTRLLVL.

This clonotype was recorded many times. V is TRBV10-3 and J is TRBJ2-1; D tentatively reads TRBD1 or TRBD2 (5 bases each). The V end was cut by 6 bases, the J end by 12 bases, with 15 bases between. Germline CDR1 is ENHRY and CDR2 is SYGVKD. CDR3 length: 12 residues. CDR3 bases: TGTGCCATCAGCCCAAACCGGGACGGGCAGTTCTTC. Its protein is CAISPNRDGQFF.

The table lists this clonotype with many counts. The V call is TRBV6-1, the J call TRBJ2-1; 7 nucleotides line up with TRBD1. V lost 6 bases, J lost 7 bases, and 6 bases stayed unmatched. Per the germline V gene, CDR1 is MNHNS and CDR2 is SASEGT. This CDR3 is 13 amino acids long. The CDR3 DNA reads as TGTGCCAGCAGCGTTGACAGGGTGAATGAGCAGTTCTTC. Protein product: CASSVDRVNEQFF.

The chain uses TRBV19 and TRBJ2-3, with TRBD2 matching 9 bases. Germline CDR1 reads LNHDA; CDR2 reads SQIVND (reference sequence). The junction had 7 bases not matched to a gene; V was cut back by 5 bases and J by 1 base. There are 16 residues in the CDR3. The CDR3 DNA is TGTGCCAGTAGTGTTATAGCGGGGGTCGGCACAGATACGCAGTATTTT. Its translation: CASSVIAGVGTDTQYF.

This clonotype was detected ten times or more. This sequence joins TRBV7-8 and TRBJ2-1; TRBD2 matches at 11 bases. Germline V lookup: CDR1 SGHVS, CDR2 FQNEAQ. Trimming cost V 5 bases and J 4 bases; bases outside gene matches: 7. The CDR3 runs 16 residues. DNA of the CDR3: TGTGCCAGCAGCACTCGGACTAGCGGGCTATACAATGAGCAGTTCTTC. Amino acids: CASSTRTSGLYNEQFF.

In this sample, this clonotype turned up many times. The chain has TRBV5-4 and TRBJ2-3; 8 bases map to TRBD2. The CDR3 is made up of 15 amino acids. Looked up from germline, CDR1 is SGHNT and CDR2 is YYREEE (reference sequence). V lost 2 bases to trimming and J lost 1 base; unmatched junction nucleotides: 3. CDR3 DNA: TGTGCCAGCAGCTTAGTAGCGGGACGCACAGATACGCAGTATTTT. Encoded protein: CASSLVAGRTDTQYF.

This clonotype was seen ten or more times. V is TRBV5-1 and J is TRBJ1-2; the D is unclear. Germline V gene lookup returns CDR1 SGHRS and CDR2 YFSETQ. This CDR3 is 13 amino acids long. Trimming cost V 2 bases and J 7 bases, with 12 bases left between them. CDR3 amino acids: CASSFNSRRGYTF. The CDR3 nucleotides read TGCGCCAGCAGCTTCAACAGCAGACGTGGCTACACCTTC.

This clonotype has at least ten counts. The rearrangement uses TRBV5-1 and TRBJ2-3; D perhaps matches TRBD1 (5 bases). V was cut by 7 bases and J by 1 base, with 13 bases left in between. Germline CDR1 SGHRS, CDR2 YFSETQ. This CDR3 contains 14 residues. This chain's CDR3 is CASSIDSRTDTQYF. CDR3 bases: TGCGCCAGCTCGATAGACAGCCGCACAGATACGCAGTATTTT. Filled out from reference TRBV5-1 and TRBJ2-3, the complete variable domain reads KAGVTQTPRYLIKTRGQQVTLSCSPISGHRSVSWYQQTPGQGLQFLFEYFSETQRNKGNFPGRFSGRQFSNSRSEMNVSTLELGDSALYLCASSIDSRTDTQYFGPGTRLTVL.